The clone carrying this TCR beta chain was seen ten or more times. From the 5' RACE reads, TCRdb called clonotypes with MiXCR, one entry per CDR3 protein. The repertoire holds about 240,000 distinct CDR3 sequences, with about 7.5% as singletons. This sample is drawn from a study of identical twins. The V end lost 5 bases, the J end lost 3 bases, and 7 bases lay between the germline ends. CDR3 size: 13 residues. Germline CDR1 MDHEN, CDR2 SYDVKM. This same sample was also taken into another study, of yellow fever vaccine responses in identical twins.

The specimen was CD8+ T cells sorted from blood. The chain recombines TRBV28 with TRBJ1-4, with D uncertain. This receptor was identified in a young woman in good health. The CDR3 bases are TGTGCCAGCAGTATAAGAGCTAATGAAAAACTGTTTTTT. This codes for CASSIRANEKLFF.